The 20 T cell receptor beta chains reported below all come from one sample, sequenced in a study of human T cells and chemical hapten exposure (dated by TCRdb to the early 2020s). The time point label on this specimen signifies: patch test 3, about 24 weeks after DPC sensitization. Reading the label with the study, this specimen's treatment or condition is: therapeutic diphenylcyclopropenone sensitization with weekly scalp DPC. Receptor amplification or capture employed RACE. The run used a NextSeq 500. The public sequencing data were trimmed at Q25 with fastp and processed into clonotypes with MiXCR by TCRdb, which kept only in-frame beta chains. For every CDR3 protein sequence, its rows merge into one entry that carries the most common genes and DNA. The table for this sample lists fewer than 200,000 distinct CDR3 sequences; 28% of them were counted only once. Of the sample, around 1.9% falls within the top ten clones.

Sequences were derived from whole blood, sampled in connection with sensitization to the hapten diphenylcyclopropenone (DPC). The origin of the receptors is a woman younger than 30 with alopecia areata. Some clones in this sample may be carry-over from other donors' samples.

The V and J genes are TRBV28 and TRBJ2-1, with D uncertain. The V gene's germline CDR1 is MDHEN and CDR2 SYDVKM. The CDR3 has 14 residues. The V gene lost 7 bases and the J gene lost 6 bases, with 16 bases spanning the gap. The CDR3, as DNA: TGTGCCAGCATTAGTACGAGGCTGCGCAATGAGCAGTTCTTC. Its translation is CASISTRLRNEQFF.

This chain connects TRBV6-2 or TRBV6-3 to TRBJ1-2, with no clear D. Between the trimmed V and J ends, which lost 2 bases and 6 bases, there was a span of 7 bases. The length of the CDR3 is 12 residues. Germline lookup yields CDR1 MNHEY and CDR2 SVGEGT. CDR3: CASSYPTDGYTF. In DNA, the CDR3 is TGTGCCAGCAGTTACCCAACTGATGGCTACACCTTC.

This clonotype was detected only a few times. Here the CDR3 reads CASSLLRPLTRERGNEQFF. CDR3 sequence (DNA): TGTGCCAGCAGCTTATTACGGCCGCTCACTAGGGAGAGGGGCAATGAGCAGTTCTTC. The genes are TRBV7-2 and TRBJ2-1, with D perhaps being TRBD1 or TRBD2 (5 bases each). Between the trimmed V and J ends, which lost 2 bases and 6 bases, there was a span of 26 bases. Germline V gene data show CDR1 as SGHTA and CDR2 as FQGNSA. The CDR3 has 19 residues.

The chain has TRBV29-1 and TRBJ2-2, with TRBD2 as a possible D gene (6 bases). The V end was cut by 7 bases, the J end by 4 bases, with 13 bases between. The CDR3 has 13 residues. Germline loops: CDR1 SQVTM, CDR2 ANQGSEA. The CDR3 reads CSGMTSSTGELFF. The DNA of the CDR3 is TGCAGCGGTATGACTAGTTCCACCGGGGAGCTGTTTTTT.

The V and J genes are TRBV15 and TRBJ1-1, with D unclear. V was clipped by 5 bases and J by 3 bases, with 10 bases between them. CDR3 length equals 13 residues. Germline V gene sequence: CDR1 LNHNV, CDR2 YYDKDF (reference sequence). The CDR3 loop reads CATSQPGYTEAFF. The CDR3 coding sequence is TGTGCCACCAGCCAACCGGGTTACACTGAAGCTTTCTTT.

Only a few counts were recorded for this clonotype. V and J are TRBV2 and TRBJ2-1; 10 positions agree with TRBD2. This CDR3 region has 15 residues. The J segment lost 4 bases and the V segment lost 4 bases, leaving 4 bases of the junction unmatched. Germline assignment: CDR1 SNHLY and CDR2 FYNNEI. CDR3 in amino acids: CASSVLAGKYNEQFF. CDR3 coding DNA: TGTGCCAGCAGTGTACTAGCGGGGAAGTACAATGAGCAGTTCTTC. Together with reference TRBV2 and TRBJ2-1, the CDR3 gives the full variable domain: EPEVTQTPSHQVTQMGQEVILRCVPISNHLYFYWYRQILGQKVEFLVSFYNNEISEKSEIFDDQFSVERPDGSNFTLKIRSTKLEDSAMYFCASSVLAGKYNEQFFGPGTRLTVL.

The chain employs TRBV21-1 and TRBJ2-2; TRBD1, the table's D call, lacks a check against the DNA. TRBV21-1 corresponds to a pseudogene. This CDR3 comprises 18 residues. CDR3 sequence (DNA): TGTGCCAGCAGCAAAGGACGGCCAGGGGAGGCGAACACCGGGGAGCTGTTTTTT. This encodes CASSKGRPGEANTGELFF.

CDR3 protein: CASSQEGGQIEAFF. The CDR3 region has the DNA TGCGCCAGCAGCCAAGAGGGAGGGCAAATTGAAGCTTTCTTT. The genes are TRBV4-3 and TRBJ1-1; D ambiguous. Deletions cut 0 bases from V and 7 bases from J, with 12 bases between. The germline gives CDR1 LGHNA, CDR2 YSLEER. The CDR3 runs to 14 residues.

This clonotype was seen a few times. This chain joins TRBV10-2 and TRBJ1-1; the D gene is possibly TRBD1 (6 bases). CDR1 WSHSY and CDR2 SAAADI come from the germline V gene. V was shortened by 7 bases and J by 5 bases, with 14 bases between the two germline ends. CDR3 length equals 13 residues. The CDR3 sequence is CASKAERGTEAFF. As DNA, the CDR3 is TGCGCCAGCAAGGCAGAGAGGGGGACTGAAGCTTTCTTT.

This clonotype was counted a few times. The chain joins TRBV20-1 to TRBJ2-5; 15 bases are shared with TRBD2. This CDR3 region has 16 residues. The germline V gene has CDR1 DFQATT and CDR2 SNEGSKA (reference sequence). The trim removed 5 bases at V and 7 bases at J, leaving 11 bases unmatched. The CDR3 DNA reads TGCAGTGCTTATTGGACTAGCGGGAGGGCCTTTGGGACCCAGTACTTC. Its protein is CSAYWTSGRAFGTQYF.

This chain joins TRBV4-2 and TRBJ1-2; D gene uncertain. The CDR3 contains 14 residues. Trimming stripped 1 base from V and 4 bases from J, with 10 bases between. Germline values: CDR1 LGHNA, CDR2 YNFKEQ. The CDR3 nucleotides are TGTGCCAGCAGCCAAGTTCCCGGCATCTATGGCTACACCTTC. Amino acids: CASSQVPGIYGYTF.

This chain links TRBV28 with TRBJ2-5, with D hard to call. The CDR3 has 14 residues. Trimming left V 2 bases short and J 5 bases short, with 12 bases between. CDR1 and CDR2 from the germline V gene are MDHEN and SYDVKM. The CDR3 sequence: CASSLTAREETQYF. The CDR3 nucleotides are TGTGCCAGCAGTTTAACGGCTAGAGAGGAGACCCAGTACTTC.

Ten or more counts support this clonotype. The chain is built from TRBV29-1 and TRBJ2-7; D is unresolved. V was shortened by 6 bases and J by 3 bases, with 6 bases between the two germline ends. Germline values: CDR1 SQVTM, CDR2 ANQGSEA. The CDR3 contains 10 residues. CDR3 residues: CSVHDYEQYF. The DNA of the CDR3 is TGCAGCGTCCACGACTACGAGCAGTACTTC.

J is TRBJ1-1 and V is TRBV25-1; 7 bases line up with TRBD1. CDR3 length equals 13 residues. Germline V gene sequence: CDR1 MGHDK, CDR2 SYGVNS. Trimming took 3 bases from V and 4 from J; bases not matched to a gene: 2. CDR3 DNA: TGTGCCAGCAGTGACCCAGGGGGCACTGAAGCTTTCTTT. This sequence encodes CASSDPGGTEAFF.

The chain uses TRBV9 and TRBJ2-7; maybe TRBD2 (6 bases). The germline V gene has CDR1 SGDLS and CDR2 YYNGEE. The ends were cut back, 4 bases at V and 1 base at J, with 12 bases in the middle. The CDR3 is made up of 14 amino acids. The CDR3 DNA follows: TGTGCCAGCAGCTATGGGACTGAATCCTACGAGCAGTACTTC. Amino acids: CASSYGTESYEQYF.

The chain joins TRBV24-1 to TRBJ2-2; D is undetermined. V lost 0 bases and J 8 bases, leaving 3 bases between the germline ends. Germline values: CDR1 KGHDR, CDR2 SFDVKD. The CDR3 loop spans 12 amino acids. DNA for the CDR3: TGTGCCACCAGTGATTTGGGGGGGGAGCTGTTTTTT. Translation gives CATSDLGGELFF.

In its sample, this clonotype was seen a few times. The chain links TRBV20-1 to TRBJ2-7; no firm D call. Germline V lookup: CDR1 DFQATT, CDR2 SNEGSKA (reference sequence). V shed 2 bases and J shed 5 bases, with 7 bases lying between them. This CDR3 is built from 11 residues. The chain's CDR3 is CSARSRHEQYF. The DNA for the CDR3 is TGCAGTGCTAGATCCCGCCACGAGCAGTACTTC.

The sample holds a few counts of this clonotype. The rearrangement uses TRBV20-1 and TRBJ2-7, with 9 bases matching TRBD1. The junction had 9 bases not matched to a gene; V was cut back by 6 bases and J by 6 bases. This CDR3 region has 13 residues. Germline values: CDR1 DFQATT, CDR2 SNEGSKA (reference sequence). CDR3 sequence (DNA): TGCAGTGCCACTACGGACAGGGGAGGCGAGCAGTACTTC. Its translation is CSATTDRGGEQYF.

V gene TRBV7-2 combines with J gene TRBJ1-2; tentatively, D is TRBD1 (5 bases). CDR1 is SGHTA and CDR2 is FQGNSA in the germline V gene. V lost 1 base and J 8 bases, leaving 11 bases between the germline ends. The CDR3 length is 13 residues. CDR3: CASSLDRGVGYTF. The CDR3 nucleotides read TGTGCCAGCAGCTTAGATCGGGGGGTGGGCTACACCTTC.

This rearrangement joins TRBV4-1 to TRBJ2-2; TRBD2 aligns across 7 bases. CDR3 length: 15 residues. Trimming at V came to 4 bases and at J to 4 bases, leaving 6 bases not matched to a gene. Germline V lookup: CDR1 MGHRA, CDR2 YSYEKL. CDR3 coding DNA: TGCGCCAGCAGCCGGGAGGGATTCGGCACCGGGGAGCTGTTTTTT. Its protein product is CASSREGFGTGELFF.